The 25 T cell receptor beta chains presented below share a single source sample, sequenced in a study of T cell repertoires in aging, cancer and after chemotherapy. The template was genomic DNA from peripheral blood, not RNA. Rearranged V-D-J TRB sequences were amplified with a mixed TRB-A/B primer pool. TCRdb independently ran MiXCR on the multiplex PCR reads; one entry per CDR3 protein. The sample comprises over 6,000 distinct CDR3 sequences, 35% to 45% of which are singletons, and less than 50% rests with the top ten. The sequencing input was blood. These TCRs come from a human donor in good health.

A few counts support this clonotype. The chain employs TRBV6-1 and TRBJ2-1; D is possibly TRBD2 (6 bases). V lost 5 bases and J 2 bases, leaving 19 bases between the germline ends. Germline V lookup: CDR1 MNHNS, CDR2 SASEGT. The CDR3 spans 17 residues. CDR3 sequence (DNA): TGTGCCAGCAGTTCCGCCCAAGCGGGTGTCCCCTACAATGAGCAGTTCTTC. It translates to CASSSAQAGVPYNEQFF.

CDR3 in DNA: TGTGCCAGCAGAAACAGAGGGGCCATTTATGGCTACACCTTC. Protein sequence: CASRNRGAIYGYTF. J is TRBJ1-2 and V is TRBV6-1, with D possibly being TRBD1 (5 bases). V lost 6 bases and J lost 5, with 16 bases in between. The germline CDR1 and CDR2 sequences are MNHNS and SASEGT. The CDR3 loop spans 14 amino acids.

By share of the sample, this clonotype is large. The J gene is TRBJ2-7, the V gene TRBV15; possible D gene TRBD1, 5 bases. V lost 5 bases to trimming and J lost 5 bases, with 19 bases between them. CDR3 length: 15 amino acids. Germline V gene sequence: CDR1 LNHNV, CDR2 YYDKDF (reference sequence). The CDR3 spells CATSPEQGSSHEQYF. The CDR3 region has the DNA TGTGCCACCAGCCCTGAGCAGGGTTCGTCCCACGAGCAGTACTTC. The variable domain in full, completed from reference TRBV15 and TRBJ2-7, reads DAMVIQNPRYQVTQFGKPVTLSCSQTLNHNVMYWYQQKSSQAPKLLFHYYDKDFNNEADTPDNFQSRRPNTSFCFLDIRSPGLGDTAMYLCATSPEQGSSHEQYFGPGTRLTVT.

As to this clonotype: Mismatch with germline at one junction end may stem from a read error. The V and J genes are TRBV6-6 and TRBJ2-7; 7 nucleotides align to TRBD2. This CDR3 has 15 residues. From germline, CDR1 is MNHNY and CDR2 SVGAGI (reference sequence). CDR3 nucleotides: TGTGCCATCAGTGAGGGGCGGGAGTTGAACTACGAGCAGTACTTC. This translates into CAISEGRELNYEQYF.

This rearrangement joins TRBV27 to TRBJ2-5; TRBD2 matches 11 bases. Germline trimming cut 0 bases from V and 4 bases from J; bases unmatched to any gene: 10. The CDR3 runs 18 residues. Per the germline V gene, CDR1 is MNHEY and CDR2 is SMNVEV (reference sequence). In DNA, the CDR3 is TGTGCCAGCAGTTTATCAGGCCTAGGGCTAGCGGGAGGAGAGACCCAGTACTTC. Its translation: CASSLSGLGLAGGETQYF.

The V call is TRBV6-1, the J call TRBJ1-1, with D unresolved. Germline V gene data show CDR1 as MNHNS and CDR2 as SASEGT. V gave up 5 bases and J gave up 1 base, with 11 bases separating them. The CDR3 extends over 14 amino acids. Here the CDR3 reads CASSRTPTNTEAFF. In DNA, the CDR3 is TGTGCCAGCAGTCGTACACCCACGAACACTGAAGCTTTCTTT.

The chain carries TRBV4-3 and TRBJ2-7; the D gene is possibly TRBD1 (5 bases). Deletions cut 1 base from V and 3 bases from J, with 13 bases between. The CDR3 has 15 amino acids. Germline V gene lookup returns CDR1 LGHNA and CDR2 YSLEER. CDR3 sequence: CASSQGTRAGYEQYF. CDR3 nucleotide sequence: TGCGCCAGCAGCCAAGGGACAAGGGCCGGCTACGAGCAGTACTTC.

This rearrangement joins TRBV18 to TRBJ1-4; D is unclear. Germline V gene data show CDR1 as KGHSH and CDR2 as LQKENI. The length of the CDR3 is 14 residues. V was pared by 0 bases and J by 8 bases, with 10 bases between. The CDR3 DNA reads as TGTGCCAGCTCACCACCTGGACTGAGGGAAAAACTGTTTTTT. Protein sequence: CASSPPGLREKLFF.

The gene calls are TRBV10-3 and TRBJ1-2, with TRBD1 as a possible D gene (5 bases). CDR1 and CDR2 (germline): ENHRY, SYGVKD. The ends were cut back, 4 bases at V and 0 bases at J, with 6 bases in the middle. This CDR3 contains 13 residues. The CDR3 coding sequence is TGTGCCATCAGTGGACAGCCTAACTATGGCTACACCTTC. This codes for CAISGQPNYGYTF.

This clonotype was detected a few times. This chain links TRBV27 with TRBJ2-1, with a weak D call TRBD2 (6 bases). The CDR3 sequence is 13 residues long. The germline V gene encodes CDR1 MNHEY and CDR2 SMNVEV (reference sequence). V lost 8 bases and J lost 4, with 12 bases in between. The CDR3 reads CASRRGTYNEQFF. For the CDR3, the DNA is TGTGCCAGCCGACGTGGGACTTACAATGAGCAGTTCTTC.

The chain couples TRBV5-6 to TRBJ2-7; a weak D match, TRBD2 (5 bases). This CDR3 region has 14 residues. From germline, CDR1 is SGHDT and CDR2 YYEEEE. The V and J ends lost 2 bases and 0 bases respectively, with 9 bases between them. The CDR3 loop reads CASSFRRSSYEQYF. The CDR3 DNA sequence: TGTGCCAGCAGCTTCAGGAGGAGCTCCTACGAGCAGTACTTC.

This clonotype was detected a few times. The chain carries TRBV12-3 or TRBV12-4 and TRBJ2-7; D tentatively fits TRBD1 or TRBD2 (6 bases each). The CDR3 is made up of 12 amino acids. V was trimmed by 6 bases and J by 6 bases, leaving 12 bases between them. The chain's CDR3 is CASRRDNGEQYF. The CDR3 bases are TGTGCCAGCAGGCGGGACAACGGCGAGCAGTACTTC.

This chain uses TRBV6-5 with TRBJ1-5, with D unclear. The ends were cut back, 4 bases at V and 4 bases at J, with 5 bases in the middle. Germline V lookup: CDR1 MNHEY, CDR2 SVGAGI. This CDR3 is 12 amino acids long. The CDR3 reads CASSSFNQPQHF. Written as DNA, the CDR3 is TGTGCCAGCAGTTCCTTTAATCAGCCCCAGCATTTT.

This clonotype was seen just once. The rearrangement links TRBV6-5 to TRBJ2-3; D is uncertain. The ends were cut back, 2 bases at V and 0 bases at J, with 15 bases in the middle. The germline V gene has CDR1 MNHEY and CDR2 SVGAGI. The CDR3 extends over 17 amino acids. In nucleotides, the CDR3 is TGTGCCAGCAGTTACGCGAGGACCCTACCTAGCACAGATACGCAGTATTTT. It specifies CASSYARTLPSTDTQYF.

J is TRBJ1-2 and V is TRBV6-6; D is undetermined. In germline, CDR1 is MNHNY, CDR2 SVGAGI (reference sequence). V lost 4 bases to trimming and J lost 4 bases, with 13 bases between them. The CDR3 sequence is 14 residues long. The CDR3 loop is CASSWEDGPYGYTF. CDR3 bases: TGTGCCAGCAGTTGGGAGGACGGACCCTATGGCTACACCTTC.

The chain joins TRBV19 to TRBJ2-7; 9 nucleotides align to TRBD1. The CDR3 extends over 16 amino acids. J was trimmed by 5 bases and V by 5 bases; bases with no gene match: 13. The V gene's germline CDR1 is LNHDA and CDR2 SQIVND (reference sequence). The CDR3 sequence is CASSLFSGTGTHEQYF. CDR3 coding DNA: TGTGCCAGTAGTCTCTTCTCCGGGACAGGGACCCACGAGCAGTACTTC.

V and J are TRBV11-3 and TRBJ2-3; D gene ambiguous. Per germline, CDR1 SGHNT and CDR2 YENEEA. This CDR3 spans 14 amino acids. V was clipped by 1 base and J by 2 bases, with 7 bases between them. CDR3 DNA: TGTGCCAGCAGCTTAGGGTCCAACACAGATACGCAGTATTTT. Its protein product is CASSLGSNTDTQYF.

This chain connects TRBV11-1 to TRBJ2-1; D is undetermined. V lost 4 bases, J lost 10 bases, and 14 bases lay in between. Germline CDR1 is SGHAT and CDR2 is FQDESV (reference sequence). CDR3 length: 13 amino acids. This CDR3 is CASSSTNSREQFF. CDR3 DNA: TGTGCCAGCAGCTCGACGAATTCTAGGGAGCAGTTCTTC.

This clonotype was seen more than once but under ten times. The CDR3 protein is CARRNPSGELFF. CDR3 bases: TGTGCCAGACGGAACCCTAGCGGGGAGCTGTTTTTT. V gene TRBV6-1 combines with J gene TRBJ2-2; no firm D call. Germline CDR1 and CDR2: MNHNS and SASEGT. There are 12 residues in the CDR3. The V gene lost 9 bases and the J gene lost 7 bases, with 12 bases spanning the gap.

The V call is TRBV6-2 or TRBV6-3, the J call TRBJ2-3; 10 bases match TRBD2. The CDR3 has 15 amino acids. V lost 5 bases to trimming and J lost 3 bases; unmatched junction nucleotides: 5. CDR1 MNHEY and CDR2 SVGEGT come from the germline V gene. CDR3 in DNA: TGTGCCAGCAGTCCCGGAGCGGGGGGGACAGATACGCAGTATTTT. This translates into CASSPGAGGTDTQYF.

This clonotype was counted only a few times. The chain couples TRBV6-5 to TRBJ1-1, with D tentatively TRBD1 (5 bases). The CDR3 is 14 residues long. Germline V gene lookup returns CDR1 MNHEY and CDR2 SVGAGI. V was clipped by 8 bases and J by 4 bases, with 17 bases between them. CDR3 DNA sequence: TGTGCCAGCCGTCTCGGGGCTGGGAGCACTGAAGCTTTCTTT. It specifies CASRLGAGSTEAFF.

This clonotype was found a few times. This rearrangement joins TRBV6-5 to TRBJ1-1; the match to TRBD1 covers 9 bases. V trimming: 6 bases; J trimming: 4 bases; junction bases outside the gene matches: 12. Germline loops: CDR1 MNHEY, CDR2 SVGAGI. The CDR3 covers 16 residues. The CDR3 DNA reads as TGTGCCAGCAGCCGCGATTCTGGGACAGGGATCACTGAAGCTTTCTTT. Its protein is CASSRDSGTGITEAFF.

The chain couples TRBV27 to TRBJ2-3, with 13 bases matching TRBD2. V lost 4 bases to trimming and J lost 9 bases; unmatched junction nucleotides: 10. The CDR3 has 16 residues. The germline V gene has CDR1 MNHEY and CDR2 SMNVEV (reference sequence). The CDR3 region has the DNA TGTGCCAGCAGTTCCCTACTAGCGGGGGGGCACTACACGCAGTATTTT. This codes for CASSSLLAGGHYTQYF.

In this sample, this clonotype turned up a few times. The chain carries TRBV18 and TRBJ2-5; D possibly corresponds to TRBD2 (7 bases). The germline gives CDR1 KGHSH, CDR2 LQKENI. Trimming took 10 bases from V and 4 from J, leaving 19 bases between them. This CDR3 is built from 14 residues. CDR3 nucleotide sequence: TGTGCCACCGCCCCGGGGGGCCCTCCAGAGACCCAGTACTTC. Its protein product is CATAPGGPPETQYF.

The V call is TRBV15, the J call TRBJ1-4; 7 positions agree with TRBD1. Germline V gene sequence: CDR1 LNHNV, CDR2 YYDKDF (reference sequence). V trimming: 0 bases; J trimming: 5 bases; junction bases outside the gene matches: 6. The CDR3 covers 16 residues. Here the CDR3 DNA reads TGTGCCACCAGCAGAGAATCGACAGGGAACAATGAAAAACTGTTTTTT. Protein product: CATSRESTGNNEKLFF.